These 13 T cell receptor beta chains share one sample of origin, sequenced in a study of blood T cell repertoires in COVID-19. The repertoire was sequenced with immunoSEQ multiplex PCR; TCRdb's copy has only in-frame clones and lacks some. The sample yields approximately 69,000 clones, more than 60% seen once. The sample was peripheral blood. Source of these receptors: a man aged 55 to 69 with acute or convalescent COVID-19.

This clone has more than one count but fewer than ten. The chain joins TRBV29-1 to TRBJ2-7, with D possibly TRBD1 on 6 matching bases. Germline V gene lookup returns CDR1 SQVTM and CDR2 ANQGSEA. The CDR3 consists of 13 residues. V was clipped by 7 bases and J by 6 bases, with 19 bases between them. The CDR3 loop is CSAQTGQHSEQYF. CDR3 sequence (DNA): TGCAGCGCCCAGACAGGTCAACATAGCGAGCAGTACTTC.

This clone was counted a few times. The CDR3 spells CASSLGQGVYEQYF. The CDR3 region has the DNA TGCGCCAGCAGCTTAGGGCAGGGGGTATACGAGCAGTACTTC. The chain couples TRBV5-1 to TRBJ2-7; 7 bases are a match to TRBD1. CDR1 is SGHRS, CDR2 YFSETQ, per germline. V was pared by 2 bases and J by 4 bases, with 6 bases of the junction left unmatched. The CDR3 is 14 residues long.

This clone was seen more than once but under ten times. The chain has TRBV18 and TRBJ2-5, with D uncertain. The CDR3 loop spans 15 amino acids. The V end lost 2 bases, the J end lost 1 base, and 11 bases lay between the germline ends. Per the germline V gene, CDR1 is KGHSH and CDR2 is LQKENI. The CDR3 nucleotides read TGTGCCAGCTCACCAAACAGAGACACCCAAGAGACCCAGTACTTC. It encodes CASSPNRDTQETQYF.

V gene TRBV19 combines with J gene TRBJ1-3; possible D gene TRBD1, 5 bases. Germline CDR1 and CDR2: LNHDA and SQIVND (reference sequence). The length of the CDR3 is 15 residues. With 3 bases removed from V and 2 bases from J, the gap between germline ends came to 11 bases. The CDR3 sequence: CASSIGRVTGNTIYF. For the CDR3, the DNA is TGTGCCAGTAGTATCGGCAGGGTGACTGGAAACACCATATATTTT.

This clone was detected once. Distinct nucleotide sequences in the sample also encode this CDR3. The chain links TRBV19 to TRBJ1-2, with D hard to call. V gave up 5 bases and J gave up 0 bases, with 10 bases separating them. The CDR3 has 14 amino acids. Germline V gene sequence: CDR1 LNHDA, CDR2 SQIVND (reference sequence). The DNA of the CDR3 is TGTGCCAGTAGTTCTAACTTAGCTAACTATGGCTACACCTTC. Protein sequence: CASSSNLANYGYTF.

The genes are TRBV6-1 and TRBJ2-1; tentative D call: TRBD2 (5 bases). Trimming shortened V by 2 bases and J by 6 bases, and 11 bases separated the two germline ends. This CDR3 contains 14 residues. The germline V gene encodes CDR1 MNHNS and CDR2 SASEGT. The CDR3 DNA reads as TGTGCCAGCAGTGAAAGGGAGCGGCCCAATGAGCAGTTCTTC. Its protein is CASSERERPNEQFF.

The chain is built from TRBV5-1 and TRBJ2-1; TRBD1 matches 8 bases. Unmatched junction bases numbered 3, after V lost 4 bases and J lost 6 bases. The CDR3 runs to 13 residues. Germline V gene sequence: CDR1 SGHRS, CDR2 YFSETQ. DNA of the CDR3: TGCGCCAGCAGCAGAGACAGGGGCAATGAGCAGTTCTTC. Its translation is CASSRDRGNEQFF. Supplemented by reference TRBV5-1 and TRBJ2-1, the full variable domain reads KAGVTQTPRYLIKTRGQQVTLSCSPISGHRSVSWYQQTPGQGLQFLFEYFSETQRNKGNFPGRFSGRQFSNSRSEMNVSTLELGDSALYLCASSRDRGNEQFFGPGTRLTVL.

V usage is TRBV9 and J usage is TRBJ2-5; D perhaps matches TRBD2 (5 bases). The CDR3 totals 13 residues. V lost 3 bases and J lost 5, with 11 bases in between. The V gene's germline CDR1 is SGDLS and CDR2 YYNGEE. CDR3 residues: CASSGSWRETQYF. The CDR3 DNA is TGTGCCAGCAGCGGTAGTTGGAGGGAGACCCAGTACTTC.

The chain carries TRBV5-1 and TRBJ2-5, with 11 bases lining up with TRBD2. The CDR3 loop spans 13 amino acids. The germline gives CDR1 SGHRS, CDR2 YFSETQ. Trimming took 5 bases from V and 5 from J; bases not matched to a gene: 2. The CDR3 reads CASRLAGDETQYF. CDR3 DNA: TGCGCCAGCAGACTAGCGGGAGATGAGACCCAGTACTTC.

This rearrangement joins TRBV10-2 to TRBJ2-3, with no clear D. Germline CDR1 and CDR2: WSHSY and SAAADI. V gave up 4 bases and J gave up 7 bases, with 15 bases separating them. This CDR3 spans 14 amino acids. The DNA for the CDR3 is TGCGCCAGCAGTGCACCCTACCCCCTTTATACGCAGTATTTT. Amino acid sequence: CASSAPYPLYTQYF.

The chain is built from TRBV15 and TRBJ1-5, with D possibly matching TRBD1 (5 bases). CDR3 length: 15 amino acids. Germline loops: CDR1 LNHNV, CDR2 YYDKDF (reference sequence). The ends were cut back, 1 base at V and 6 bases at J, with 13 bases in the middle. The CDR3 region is CATSRGSRAGQPQHF. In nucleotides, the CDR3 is TGTGCCACCAGCAGAGGAAGCAGGGCCGGTCAGCCCCAGCATTTT.

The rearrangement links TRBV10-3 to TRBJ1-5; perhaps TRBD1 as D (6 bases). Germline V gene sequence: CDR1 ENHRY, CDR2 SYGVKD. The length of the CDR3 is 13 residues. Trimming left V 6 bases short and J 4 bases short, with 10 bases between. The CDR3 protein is CAISYDRNQPQHF. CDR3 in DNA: TGTGCCATCAGCTATGACAGGAATCAGCCCCAGCATTTT.

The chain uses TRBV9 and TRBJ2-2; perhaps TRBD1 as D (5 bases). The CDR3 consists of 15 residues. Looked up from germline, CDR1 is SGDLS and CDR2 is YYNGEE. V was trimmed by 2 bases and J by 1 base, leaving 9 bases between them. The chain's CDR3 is CASSVHQGNTGELFF. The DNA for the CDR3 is TGTGCCAGCAGCGTCCACCAGGGGAACACCGGGGAGCTGTTTTTT.